The next 32 T cell receptor beta chains were all read from a single sample in a study of blood T cell repertoires in COVID-19. The method was immunoSEQ multiplex PCR; TCRdb's version includes in-frame clones alone and lacks a portion of them. The sample carries 300,000 to 350,000 clones, around 90% recorded once. Source material: PBMCs or T cells enriched from blood (not recorded which). These receptors all come from a woman younger than 30 with acute COVID-19.

The V call is TRBV4-1, the J call TRBJ2-7; a possible D gene is TRBD1 (6 bases). The CDR3 consists of 15 residues. Germline assignment: CDR1 MGHRA and CDR2 YSYEKL. V lost 2 bases, J lost 6 bases, and 17 bases lay in between. This CDR3 is CASSQPTGTRSEQYF. DNA for the CDR3: TGCGCCAGCAGCCAACCGACAGGAACCCGCTCCGAGCAGTACTTC.

A word on this clone: The junction does not match germline at one end; this may be a read error. Here the CDR3 DNA reads TGTGCCAGCCGGAATTCGGAGGGAACCACCATATATTTT. Translation: CASRNSEGTTIYF. J is TRBJ1-3 and V is TRBV11-1, with D uncertain. The CDR3 totals 13 residues. Germline assignment: CDR1 SGHAT and CDR2 FQDESV (reference sequence).

The V gene is TRBV14, the J gene TRBJ1-2; D is uncertain. Germline V lookup: CDR1 SGHDN, CDR2 FVKESK. The CDR3 loop spans 13 amino acids. V shed 3 bases and J shed 2 bases, with 7 bases lying between them. CDR3 loop: CASSHELNYGYTF. CDR3 nucleotide sequence: TGTGCCAGCAGCCACGAACTGAACTATGGCTACACCTTC. Supplemented by reference TRBV14 and TRBJ1-2, the full variable domain reads EAGVTQFPSHSVIEKGQTVTLRCDPISGHDNLYWYRRVMGKEIKFLLHFVKESKQDESGMPNNRFLAERTGGTYSTLKVQPAELEDSGVYFCASSHELNYGYTFGSGTRLTVV.

The genes are TRBV7-3 and TRBJ2-1, with D tentatively TRBD1 (6 bases). The CDR3 runs to 16 residues. V was pared by 5 bases and J by 2 bases, with 16 bases between. Germline CDR1 is SGHTA and CDR2 is FQGTGA. The CDR3 DNA reads TGTGCCAGCAGCACCTCCCCGGCAGGGGCCTACAATGAGCAGTTCTTC. This translates into CASSTSPAGAYNEQFF.

This chain uses TRBV28 with TRBJ1-5; 9 nucleotides match TRBD1. This CDR3 contains 14 residues. V lost 4 bases and J lost 5; bases outside the gene matches: 3. From germline, CDR1 is MDHEN and CDR2 SYDVKM. The chain's CDR3 is CASSWGTGYQPQHF. In DNA, the CDR3 is TGTGCCAGCAGTTGGGGGACAGGGTATCAGCCCCAGCATTTT.

The genes are TRBV6-6 and TRBJ1-1; 10 positions match TRBD1. The V and J ends lost 5 bases and 6 bases, in that order; junction bases with no gene match: 21. CDR3 length: 19 residues. Germline CDR1 MNHNY, CDR2 SVGAGI (reference sequence). The CDR3 DNA sequence: TGTGCCAGCAGTCACACTTTAACCGGGACAGGGGAATGGAGGGCTGAAGCTTTCTTT. It is translated as CASSHTLTGTGEWRAEAFF.

This clone was picked up one time. CDR3 nucleotide sequence: TGTGCCACCAGTGATACTCGGACGGGAGAAGCTTTCTTT. The encoded protein is CATSDTRTGEAFF. The rearrangement joins TRBV24-1 to TRBJ1-1; no firm D call. The CDR3 consists of 13 residues. The V end lost 3 bases, the J end lost 8 bases, and 12 bases lay between the germline ends. CDR1 is KGHDR, CDR2 SFDVKD, per germline.

The gene calls are TRBV6-5 and TRBJ2-7, with 7 bases fitting TRBD2. The V gene's germline CDR1 is MNHEY and CDR2 SVGAGI. With 10 bases clipped from V and 0 bases from J, the junction kept 12 bases outside the gene matches. The CDR3 totals 15 residues. CDR3 sequence (DNA): TGTGCCACCCAACCAACCGGGGGGAGCTCCTACGAGCAGTACTTC. Residues: CATQPTGGSSYEQYF.

The chain combines TRBV19 with TRBJ2-2, with D perhaps TRBD2 (6 bases). The CDR3 covers 15 residues. Deletions cut 8 bases from V and 3 bases from J, with 16 bases between. Germline loops: CDR1 LNHDA, CDR2 SQIVND (reference sequence). The DNA for the CDR3 is TGTGCCAGTTCAACCGGGACTTATTACACCGGGGAGCTGTTTTTT. Translating it yields CASSTGTYYTGELFF.

The chain uses TRBV30 and TRBJ2-7; weak D call: TRBD1 (6 bases). The CDR3 is made up of 14 amino acids. Trimming stripped 4 bases from V and 6 bases from J, with 19 bases between. Germline CDR1 is GTSNPN and CDR2 is SVGIG (reference sequence). CDR3 DNA: TGTGCCTGGAAAGTTCCAACGAGGGGGAGCGAGCAGTACTTC. Its protein product is CAWKVPTRGSEQYF. The variable domain in full, with the rest retrieved from reference TRBV30 and TRBJ2-7, is SQTIHQWPATLVQPVGSPLSLECTVEGTSNPNLYWYRQAAGRGLQLLFYSVGIGQISSEVPQNLSASRPQDRQFILSSKKLLLSDSGFYLCAWKVPTRGSEQYFGPGTRLTVT.

The chain couples TRBV6-4 to TRBJ1-2; no clear D gene. Trimming pared 2 bases from V and 4 bases from J, leaving 11 bases between. The CDR3 extends over 14 amino acids. In germline, CDR1 is MRHNA, CDR2 SNTAGT. CDR3 DNA sequence: TGTGCCAGCAGTGACGGCAGTGCTGGCTATGGCTACACCTTC. This sequence encodes CASSDGSAGYGYTF.

The V call is TRBV29-1, the J call TRBJ1-1; 10 positions match TRBD1. The ends lost 7 bases at V and 0 bases at J; junction bases unmatched: 2. The CDR3 is 13 residues long. Germline CDR1 and CDR2: SQVTM and ANQGSEA. The CDR3 spells CSGGQGMNTEAFF. The CDR3 nucleotides are TGCAGCGGGGGACAGGGGATGAACACTGAAGCTTTCTTT.

The J gene is TRBJ1-5, the V gene TRBV7-9; 10 bases line up with TRBD1. The CDR3 has 16 residues. Germline V gene sequence: CDR1 SEHNR, CDR2 FQNEAQ (reference sequence). V was pared by 3 bases and J by 4 bases, with 6 bases of the junction left unmatched. As DNA, the CDR3 is TGTGCCAGCAGCTTGGGGACAGGGGTAGATAATCAGCCCCAGCATTTT. It codes for CASSLGTGVDNQPQHF. Drawing the rest from reference TRBV7-9 and TRBJ1-5, the complete variable domain is DTGVSQNPRHKITKRGQNVTFRCDPISEHNRLYWYRQTLGQGPEFLTYFQNEAQLEKSRLLSDRFSAERPKGSFSTLEIQRTEQGDSAMYLCASSLGTGVDNQPQHFGDGTRLSIL.

This clone has a single count. The chain links TRBV19 to TRBJ2-5, with D maybe TRBD1 (6 bases). This CDR3 contains 12 residues. Germline CDR1 is LNHDA and CDR2 is SQIVND (reference sequence). The ends were cut back, 5 bases at V and 6 bases at J, with 10 bases in the middle. This CDR3 reads CASSPRGKTQYF. In nucleotides, the CDR3 is TGTGCCAGTAGTCCCAGGGGAAAGACCCAGTACTTC.

CDR3: CASSTSPITSGSTYEQYF. Written as DNA, the CDR3 is TGTGCCAGCAGCACCTCGCCCATTACTAGCGGGAGTACCTACGAGCAGTACTTC. The chain is built from TRBV27 and TRBJ2-7, with 11 bases fitting TRBD2. V shed 6 bases, J shed 2 bases, and the junction held 15 bases outside the gene matches. Germline loops: CDR1 MNHEY, CDR2 SMNVEV (reference sequence). CDR3 length: 18 residues.

The CDR3 loop is CASSRGQGETQYF. The CDR3 DNA follows: TGTGCCAGCAGCCGAGGACAGGGGGAGACCCAGTACTTC. The chain is built from TRBV13 and TRBJ2-5; 9 positions agree with TRBD1. The trim removed 5 bases at V and 5 bases at J, leaving 3 bases unmatched. Germline values: CDR1 PRHDT, CDR2 FYEKMQ (reference sequence). The CDR3 contains 13 residues.

The DNA of the CDR3 is TGTGCCAGCAGCTTTCAGGGTGCAGATACGCAGTATTTT. Translation gives CASSFQGADTQYF. V usage is TRBV5-4 and J usage is TRBJ2-3; the D gene is possibly TRBD1 (5 bases). Between the trimmed V and J ends, which lost 2 bases and 4 bases, there was a span of 8 bases. This CDR3 spans 13 amino acids. Looked up from germline, CDR1 is SGHNT and CDR2 is YYREEE (reference sequence).

The chain recombines TRBV6-5 with TRBJ2-7; the D is unclear. The germline CDR1 and CDR2 sequences are MNHEY and SVGAGI. The CDR3 runs 14 residues. V lost 6 bases, J lost 1 base, and 13 bases lay in between. CDR3 DNA: TGTGCCAGCAGCTCCCAGGAAGGATCCTACGAGCAGTACTTC. Translated: CASSSQEGSYEQYF.

This chain connects TRBV11-2 to TRBJ2-4, with D perhaps TRBD2 (6 bases). Between the trimmed V and J ends, which lost 6 bases and 0 bases, there was a span of 15 bases. This CDR3 is built from 16 residues. Germline loops: CDR1 SGHAT, CDR2 FQNNGV. The CDR3 is CASSARRDLAKNIQYF. Here the CDR3 DNA reads TGTGCCAGCAGTGCTCGGAGGGATCTAGCCAAAAACATTCAGTACTTC. The whole variable domain, remainder taken from reference TRBV11-2 and TRBJ2-4, is EAGVAQSPRYKIIEKRQSVAFWCNPISGHATLYWYQQILGQGPKLLIQFQNNGVVDDSQLPKDRFSAERLKGVDSTLKIQPAKLEDSAVYLCASSARRDLAKNIQYFGAGTRLSVL.

This rearrangement joins TRBV28 to TRBJ2-1, with 10 positions matching TRBD2. The V gene's germline CDR1 is MDHEN and CDR2 SYDVKM. This CDR3 contains 13 residues. Trimming cost V 2 bases and J 9 bases; bases outside gene matches: 1. CDR3 sequence: CASSLQREGEQFF. In nucleotides, the CDR3 is TGTGCCAGCAGTTTACAGCGGGAGGGTGAGCAGTTCTTC.

This chain links TRBV12-3 or TRBV12-4 with TRBJ2-5, with D possibly being TRBD1 (5 bases). Trimming stripped 4 bases from V and 11 bases from J, with 11 bases between. The CDR3 totals 11 residues. CDR3 amino acids: CASSSSREQYF. The CDR3 nucleotides are TGTGCCAGCAGTTCTTCCAGGGAACAGTACTTC.

The chain links TRBV28 to TRBJ2-3, with TRBD2 matching 8 bases. Unmatched junction bases numbered 21, after V lost 5 bases and J lost 8 bases. Germline assignment: CDR1 MDHEN and CDR2 SYDVKM. The CDR3 contains 18 residues. CDR3 bases: TGTGCCAGCAGTAGTAGTAGCGGGACCTCGCATGTGGGAGGTACGCAGTATTTT. Its protein product is CASSSSSGTSHVGGTQYF.

This chain joins TRBV9 and TRBJ1-4; 7 bases fit TRBD1. Trimming removed 2 bases from V and 7 bases from J; junction bases left unmatched: 8. The V gene's germline CDR1 is SGDLS and CDR2 YYNGEE. The length of the CDR3 is 15 residues. CDR3 bases: TGTGCCAGCAGCGTTGGGGCAGGGGGAGGTGAAAAACTGTTTTTT. Amino acids: CASSVGAGGGEKLFF.

The chain combines TRBV27 with TRBJ1-5, with TRBD1 matching over 7 bases. The CDR3 has 16 amino acids. Germline values: CDR1 MNHEY, CDR2 SMNVEV (reference sequence). The ends lost 6 bases at V and 2 bases at J; junction bases unmatched: 10. The chain's CDR3 is CASSRQGILGNQPQHF. In DNA, the CDR3 is TGTGCCAGCAGCCGACAGGGTATTTTGGGCAATCAGCCCCAGCATTTT.

The chain uses TRBV19 and TRBJ1-4; possible D gene TRBD1, 6 bases. The germline V and J ends were trimmed by 6 bases and 7 bases, with 18 bases remaining between them. Per germline, CDR1 LNHDA and CDR2 SQIVND (reference sequence). CDR3 size: 15 residues. The CDR3: CASSDLQGVGEKLFF. The CDR3 nucleotides are TGTGCCAGTAGCGACCTACAGGGAGTCGGTGAAAAACTGTTTTTT.

V usage is TRBV10-3 and J usage is TRBJ1-3, with 12 positions matching TRBD1. V was pared by 6 bases and J by 7 bases, with 7 bases of the junction left unmatched. Germline V gene sequence: CDR1 ENHRY, CDR2 SYGVKD. The CDR3 loop spans 15 amino acids. The CDR3 DNA is TGTGCCATCAGCGCACCGGGACAGGGGGCCAACACCATATATTTT. Translating it yields CAISAPGQGANTIYF.

This clone was seen a few times. This chain links TRBV11-3 with TRBJ2-1; TRBD2 aligns across 7 bases. V lost 4 bases and J lost 3; bases outside the gene matches: 15. Germline V gene lookup returns CDR1 SGHNT and CDR2 YENEEA. CDR3 length equals 18 residues. As DNA, the CDR3 is TGTGCCAGCAGCTCGGGAAGTCACTTTGGCGGGAGCTACAATGAGCAGTTCTTC. Residues: CASSSGSHFGGSYNEQFF.

The chain combines TRBV27 with TRBJ2-2, with unresolved D. CDR1 is MNHEY, CDR2 SMNVEV, per germline (reference sequence). The V and J ends lost 7 bases and 5 bases respectively, with 5 bases between them. The CDR3 covers 11 residues. The CDR3 sequence is CASTKTGELFF. In nucleotides, the CDR3 is TGTGCCAGCACCAAAACCGGGGAGCTGTTTTTT.

The V and J genes are TRBV18 and TRBJ1-1; 7 bases map to TRBD1. The CDR3 has 13 amino acids. Germline loops: CDR1 KGHSH, CDR2 LQKENI. Trimming removed 6 bases from V and 11 bases from J; junction bases left unmatched: 12. The CDR3 spells CASSAGGKPWAFF. The CDR3 bases are TGTGCCAGCTCGGCAGGGGGAAAACCCTGGGCTTTCTTT.

This clone has only one observation. The gene calls are TRBV19 and TRBJ1-4; D may be TRBD1 (6 bases). Trimming pared 3 bases from V and 6 bases from J, leaving 14 bases between. In germline, CDR1 is LNHDA, CDR2 SQIVND (reference sequence). CDR3 size: 15 residues. CDR3 in amino acids: CASSIHRDRDEKLFF. CDR3 bases: TGTGCCAGTAGTATTCACAGGGATCGAGATGAAAAACTGTTTTTT.

The V and J genes are TRBV29-1 and TRBJ2-7; the D gene is possibly TRBD2 (7 bases). This CDR3 comprises 12 residues. CDR1 and CDR2 (germline): SQVTM, ANQGSEA. Trimming removed 5 bases at V and 7 bases at J, with 15 bases between. In nucleotides, the CDR3 is TGCAGCGTTCGAGGGGGGGCTGGGGAGCAGTACTTC. As protein: CSVRGGAGEQYF.

V and J are TRBV23-1 and TRBJ2-7; 9 positions agree with TRBD1. TRBV23-1 is given ORF status, its function remaining uncertain. Trimming removed 4 bases from V and 12 bases from J; junction bases left unmatched: 7. This CDR3 has 12 residues. The CDR3 protein is CASSLKDRGPYF. CDR3 DNA: TGCGCCAGCAGTCTAAAGGACAGGGGTCCGTACTTC.